These 17 T cell receptor beta chains originate from one sample sequenced in a study of OX40 agonist ivuxolimab in advanced cancers. Libraries were prepared by immunoSEQ multiplex PCR; TCRdb keeps only in-frame clonotypes and omits some of them. This table holds tens of thousands of clones, about nine tenths found once. Source: CD4+ or CD8+ T cells sorted from blood, taken in a trial of the OX40 agonist ivuxolimab. Every receptor here comes from an adult with an advanced solid tumor such as melanoma, head and neck, liver or kidney cancer.

The V and J genes are TRBV19 and TRBJ2-4, with a possible D match to TRBD2 (6 bases). V lost 10 bases to trimming and J lost 6 bases, with 10 bases between them. Per the germline V gene, CDR1 is LNHDA and CDR2 is SQIVND (reference sequence). The CDR3 has 11 amino acids. The CDR3 protein is CATGGTNIQYF. DNA for the CDR3: TGTGCCACCGGGGGAACAAACATTCAGTACTTC.

This clone was seen only once. This chain joins TRBV19 and TRBJ2-1; D unclear. In germline, CDR1 is LNHDA, CDR2 SQIVND (reference sequence). The CDR3 has 14 residues. Trimming stripped 4 bases from V and 7 bases from J, with 14 bases between. The chain's CDR3 is CASSTPWASNEQFF. The CDR3 coding sequence is TGTGCCAGTAGTACCCCATGGGCCAGTAATGAGCAGTTCTTC.

The chain employs TRBV6-5 and TRBJ2-7; no firm D call. Trimming pared 2 bases from V and 2 bases from J, leaving 13 bases between. This CDR3 has 15 amino acids. Germline CDR1 MNHEY, CDR2 SVGAGI. CDR3 loop: CASSYPWGKTYEQYF. In DNA form, the CDR3 reads TGTGCCAGCAGTTACCCGTGGGGAAAGACCTACGAGCAGTACTTC.

On this clone itself: The same CDR3 arises from other DNA sequences in this sample as well. The gene calls are TRBV2 and TRBJ2-1, with D unclear. The germline V gene has CDR1 SNHLY and CDR2 FYNNEI. The V gene lost 5 bases and the J gene lost 4 bases, with 12 bases spanning the gap. The CDR3 extends over 14 amino acids. CDR3 coding DNA: TGTGCCAGCAGTCCTCGACGGCAGTACAATGAGCAGTTCTTC. Translating gives CASSPRRQYNEQFF.

This chain links TRBV19 with TRBJ2-2, with TRBD2 identical over 8 bases. V shed 2 bases, J shed 1 base, and the junction held 0 bases outside the gene matches. This CDR3 is 15 amino acids long. Germline CDR1 and CDR2: LNHDA and SQIVND (reference sequence). The chain's CDR3 is CASSITSGNTGELFF. The CDR3 DNA sequence: TGTGCCAGTAGTATAACTAGCGGGAACACCGGGGAGCTGTTTTTT.

The V gene is TRBV7-9, the J gene TRBJ2-2, with TRBD2 identical over 7 bases. V dropped 5 bases and J dropped 2; count of bases not matched to a gene: 8. The V gene's germline CDR1 is SEHNR and CDR2 FQNEAQ (reference sequence). This CDR3 is 16 amino acids long. The CDR3, as DNA: TGTGCCAGCAGCCGAGGCGGGAGTGGTAACACCGGGGAGCTGTTTTTT. It translates to CASSRGGSGNTGELFF. Looking up the rest from reference TRBV7-9 and TRBJ2-2 gives the full variable domain: DTGVSQNPRHKITKRGQNVTFRCDPISEHNRLYWYRQTLGQGPEFLTYFQNEAQLEKSRLLSDRFSAERPKGSFSTLEIQRTEQGDSAMYLCASSRGGSGNTGELFFGEGSRLTVL.

The chain links TRBV19 to TRBJ1-2; 8 bases agree with TRBD1. The CDR3 sequence is 13 residues long. Germline CDR1 reads LNHDA; CDR2 reads SQIVND (reference sequence). The J segment lost 4 bases and the V segment lost 6 bases, leaving 4 bases of the junction unmatched. The CDR3 sequence is CASSLGQAYGYTF. CDR3 bases: TGTGCCAGTAGCCTGGGACAGGCCTATGGCTACACCTTC.

This clone turned up a few times. The chain has TRBV6-6 and TRBJ1-6; D is perhaps TRBD1 (5 bases). In germline, CDR1 is MNHNY, CDR2 SVGAGI (reference sequence). This CDR3 has 12 residues. Trimming stripped 6 bases from V and 11 bases from J, with 11 bases between. CDR3 DNA: TGTGCCAGCAGGTCAGCGGGGGCACCCCTCCACTTT. As protein: CASRSAGAPLHF.

This clone was seen a handful of times. This chain uses TRBV7-9 with TRBJ1-1, with TRBD1 matching over 8 bases. This CDR3 is built from 16 residues. Trimming at V came to 7 bases and at J to 3 bases, leaving 13 bases not matched to a gene. Germline-derived CDR1 and CDR2 are SEHNR and FQNEAQ (reference sequence). The CDR3 coding sequence is TGTGCCAGCATTCCCGGGGCAGGGGGCTTGGACACTGAAGCTTTCTTT. Its translation: CASIPGAGGLDTEAFF.

The chain combines TRBV9 with TRBJ2-2, with D uncertain. The V end was cut by 0 bases, the J end by 4 bases, with 10 bases between. Germline V gene data show CDR1 as SGDLS and CDR2 as YYNGEE. This CDR3 is built from 15 residues. CDR3 coding DNA: TGTGCCAGCAGCGTAGGAAGGCAGCGCACCGGGGAGCTGTTTTTT. As protein: CASSVGRQRTGELFF.

The CDR3 sequence is CASSGILGTGAPYGPGYEQYF. The CDR3 region has the DNA TGCGCCAGCAGCGGAATACTTGGGACAGGGGCTCCCTACGGACCGGGGTACGAGCAGTACTTC. The chain couples TRBV5-1 to TRBJ2-7; 10 bases match TRBD1. The V gene end was trimmed by 4 bases and the J gene end by 4 bases; junction bases not matched to a gene: 26. Germline assignment: CDR1 SGHRS and CDR2 YFSETQ. The CDR3 is made up of 21 amino acids.

In its sample, this clone was seen a few times. The rearrangement joins TRBV6-6 to TRBJ1-2; D gene unclear. Per the germline V gene, CDR1 is MNHNY and CDR2 is SVGAGI (reference sequence). This CDR3 is 12 amino acids long. V was shortened by 6 bases and J by 3 bases, with 8 bases between the two germline ends. CDR3 protein: CASRSRDYGYTF. The CDR3 DNA reads as TGTGCCAGCAGAAGCCGAGACTATGGCTACACCTTC.

The chain links TRBV6-5 to TRBJ2-3; 7 nucleotides align to TRBD2. The germline V gene encodes CDR1 MNHEY and CDR2 SVGAGI. V lost 5 bases to trimming and J lost 0 bases; unmatched junction nucleotides: 5. This CDR3 contains 15 residues. CDR3 DNA sequence: TGTGCCAGCAGTCGGGCGGGAGTTAGCACAGATACGCAGTATTTT. Its translation is CASSRAGVSTDTQYF.

The V gene is TRBV4-1, the J gene TRBJ2-7, with a possible D match to TRBD1 (6 bases). Trimming removed 0 bases at V and 0 bases at J, with 15 bases between. The CDR3 runs 17 residues. CDR1 is MGHRA, CDR2 YSYEKL, per germline. This chain's CDR3 is CASSQDSRTGSSYEQYF. The DNA of the CDR3 is TGCGCCAGCAGCCAAGATAGTAGAACAGGGAGCTCCTACGAGCAGTACTTC.

The chain links TRBV7-2 to TRBJ2-5, with unresolved D. V lost 2 bases and J lost 5, with 12 bases in between. This CDR3 is built from 14 residues. Per the germline V gene, CDR1 is SGHTA and CDR2 is FQGNSA. The DNA for the CDR3 is TGTGCCAGCAGCTTACATCCGGAGTGGGAGACCCAGTACTTC. Its protein is CASSLHPEWETQYF. Full variable domain (missing parts from reference TRBV7-2 and TRBJ2-5): GAGVSQSPSNKVTEKGKDVELRCDPISGHTALYWYRQSLGQGLEFLIYFQGNSAPDKSGLPSDRFSAERTGGSVSTLTIQRTQQEDSAVYLCASSLHPEWETQYFGPGTRLLVL.

This chain connects TRBV6-6 to TRBJ2-6; D remains unclear. This CDR3 spans 15 amino acids. V lost 6 bases, J lost 2 bases, and 11 bases lay in between. Germline-derived CDR1 and CDR2 are MNHNY and SVGAGI (reference sequence). The CDR3: CASSADDAGANVLTF. CDR3 in DNA: TGTGCCAGCAGCGCCGACGACGCTGGGGCCAACGTCCTGACTTTC.

The CDR3 loop is CASSLSSAWNQETQYF. In DNA, the CDR3 is TGCGCCAGCAGCTTGTCTTCGGCTTGGAACCAAGAGACCCAGTACTTC. The chain joins TRBV5-1 to TRBJ2-5; D is unclear. This CDR3 has 16 residues. Germline CDR1 SGHRS, CDR2 YFSETQ. V was cut by 1 base and J by 0 bases, with 13 bases left in between. Looking up the rest from reference TRBV5-1 and TRBJ2-5 gives the full variable domain: KAGVTQTPRYLIKTRGQQVTLSCSPISGHRSVSWYQQTPGQGLQFLFEYFSETQRNKGNFPGRFSGRQFSNSRSEMNVSTLELGDSALYLCASSLSSAWNQETQYFGPGTRLLVL.